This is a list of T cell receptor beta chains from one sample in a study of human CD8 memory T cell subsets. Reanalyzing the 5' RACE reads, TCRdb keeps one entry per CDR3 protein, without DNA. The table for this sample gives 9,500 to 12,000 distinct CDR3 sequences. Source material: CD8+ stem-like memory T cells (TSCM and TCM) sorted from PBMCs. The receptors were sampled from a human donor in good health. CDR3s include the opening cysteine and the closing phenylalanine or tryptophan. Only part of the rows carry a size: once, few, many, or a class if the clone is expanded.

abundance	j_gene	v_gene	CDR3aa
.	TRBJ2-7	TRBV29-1	CSVGGTGGGEQYF
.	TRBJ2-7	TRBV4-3	CASSQDAPGQGNLYEQYF
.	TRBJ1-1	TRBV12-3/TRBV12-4	CASSDWDRANTEAFF
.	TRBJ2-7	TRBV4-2	CASSHGTAPYEQYF
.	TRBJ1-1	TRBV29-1	CSVVGLVDTEAFF
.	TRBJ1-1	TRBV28	CASSPAGPSMNTEAFF
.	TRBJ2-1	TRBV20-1	CSARGTTGGLEQFF
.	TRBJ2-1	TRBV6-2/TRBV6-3	CASSYVSGIQQFF
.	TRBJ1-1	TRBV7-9	CASSPKTTGMNTEAFF
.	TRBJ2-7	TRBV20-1	CSARDNRGSSYEQYF
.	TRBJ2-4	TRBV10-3	CAIRPDLAKNIQYF
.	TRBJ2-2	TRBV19	CASSIQDSSGELFF
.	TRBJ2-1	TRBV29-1	CSGTPATSYNEQFF
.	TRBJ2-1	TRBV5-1	CASSVARSSYNEQFF
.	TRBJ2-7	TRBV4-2	CASSQDKGSGYEQYF
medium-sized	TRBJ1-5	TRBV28	CASSLSGNQPQHF
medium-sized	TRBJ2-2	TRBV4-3	CASSQDLTGETGELFF
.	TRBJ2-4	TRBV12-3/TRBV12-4	CASSDRGGNIQYF
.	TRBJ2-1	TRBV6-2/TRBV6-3	CASSYSTTLLYNEQFF
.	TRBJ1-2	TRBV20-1	CSARDHRDYGYTF
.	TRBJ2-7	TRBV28	CASSSSRDFSYEQYF
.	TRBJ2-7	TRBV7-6	CASSDGQGHPYEQYF
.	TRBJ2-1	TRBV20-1	CSATDRDPYNEQFF
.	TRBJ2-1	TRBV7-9	CASSPPTSGDYNEQFF
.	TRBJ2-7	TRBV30	CAWSVGQSYEQYF
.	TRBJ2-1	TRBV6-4	CASSDSNSGGYNEQFF
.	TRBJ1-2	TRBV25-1	CASSESAGDPYGYTF
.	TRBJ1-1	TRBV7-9	CASSSPRGAEAFF
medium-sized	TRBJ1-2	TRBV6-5	CASGGTGYGYTF
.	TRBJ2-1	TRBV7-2	CASSFGQGGDQFF
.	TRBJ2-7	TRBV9	CASSVEPWTSDDSYEQYF
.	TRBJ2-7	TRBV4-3	CASSQDPSSWSGYEQYF
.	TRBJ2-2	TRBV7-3	CASSLTEGVNTGELFF
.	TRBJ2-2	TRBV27	CASIRPNTGELFF
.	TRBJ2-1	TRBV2	CASRGSAGVGYNEQFF
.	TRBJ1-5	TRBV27	CASSLYDRSIFSNQPQHF
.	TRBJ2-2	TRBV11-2	CASSGEALAGIAGELFF
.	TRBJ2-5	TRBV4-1	CASSIEERGNYF
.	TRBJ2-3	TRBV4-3	CASSQDRRPSGGTDTQYF
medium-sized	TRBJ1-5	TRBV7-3	CASSLGFNQPQHF
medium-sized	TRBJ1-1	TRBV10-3	CAIRSVGNTEAFF
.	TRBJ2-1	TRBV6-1	CASSEPGRERFDEQFF
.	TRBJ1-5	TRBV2	CASSEDAGEYQPQHF
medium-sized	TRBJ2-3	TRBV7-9	CASSGWTSGRADTQYF
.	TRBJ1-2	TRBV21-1	CAPPLPPDSFYGYTF